The present entry profiles one T cell receptor beta chain with its context. This clonotype turned up a few times. Base qualities are missing; no much larger clone stands one base away. Trimming costs V 4 bases and J 7 bases, and their ends lie 11 bases apart. Inclusive of the bounding cysteine and phenylalanine, the CDR3 is 13 residues long. Only the CDR3 DNA is retained, 39 bases long and in frame from the first base. The germline V gene sets CDR1 to SQVTM and CDR2 to ANQGSEA. The data stem from a study of T cells after yellow fever vaccination (dated 2019 in TCRdb). Regarding the research as a whole: Using CD3, CD45RA, CCR7 and CD95 staining, memory subsets (EM, EMRA, CM and Tscm) were sorted on a BD FACS Aria III. The SMART-Seq v4 Ultra Low Input RNA kit was used to prepare libraries from fractions with low cell numbers. To track T-cell clones before and after primary and booster YFV17D yellow fever vaccination, bulk TCR alpha and beta repertoires were sequenced longitudinally. Two healthy male donors, one aged 18 to 30 and one aged 30 to 39 years, were included in the cohort. Blood was collected at multiple timepoints before and after primary and secondary immunization, and bulk PBMC replicates and cell subsets were isolated. Memory subsets were sorted on days 0, 15 and 45 and at 18 months after primary vaccination, and on days 0, 15 and 45 after the 30-year booster. The investigation overall reported the following: Only two donors were included in the study, so the extent to which the findings can be generalized is limited. A small fraction of clonotypes appeared in both the CD4 and CD8 compartments, likely as a result of convergent recombination. On day 0, almost all vaccine-responding clonotypes were below detection in the sorted memory subsets. The secondary T-cell response was weaker than the primary response but faster, peaking on day 5 instead of day 15. Computational filtering was needed because FACS-sorted repertoires could contain abundant contaminating clonotypes from the bulk population. Most clones expanded after primary vaccination (almost 98% of CD4 and 70% to 90% of CD8) were re-detected after the booster, suggesting that broad memory maintenance occurred.

TCR cDNA was synthesized by 5'RACE template switching, through which a universal primer site and unique molecular identifiers were introduced. Priming for cDNA synthesis came from both the TCR alpha and TCR beta constant segments. Two PCR steps were used to amplify libraries, with sample barcodes and sequencing adapters being added in the second step. Libraries were sequenced on Illumina HiSeq 2500 (2x100 bp) or NovaSeq (2x150 bp). As for the authors' bioinformatics: MIGEC handled demultiplexing of reads and collapsing into UMI consensus sequences, while MiXCR performed V(D)J alignment. Vaccine-responding clonotypes were defined with edgeR using replicate PBMC samples, requiring FDR below 0.01 and a log2 fold change above 5 up to day 15. Each bulk clonotype received a CD4 or CD8 identity based on whether the sequenced CD4 or CD8 repertoire contained that clonotype at higher abundance. To estimate the distribution of each clone across memory phenotypes, clonotype frequencies in memory subsets were weighted by FACS-sorted cell numbers. The public reads were run again by TCRdb, first through fastp at Q25 and then through MiXCR, and only productive beta chains were kept. Rows matching on CDR3 protein sequence are summarized as one entry with the most common DNA and genes. TCRdb, not the authors, supplied the V and J calls. Counted in this sample were 46,000 or so distinct CDR3 sequences; about 6.3% of them appeared once. Jointly, the top ten make up more than 9% of the sample.

In light of the paper, this sample's treatment or condition label describes: live attenuated yellow fever vaccine strain. PBMCs were isolated from peripheral blood using a standard Ficoll-Paque protocol. For sorted memory subsets, RNA extraction was done with the RNeasy Micro Kit. The receptor's source is a man aged 25-45 years who received the YFV17D yellow fever vaccine. The chain uses TRBV29-1 and TRBJ1-6; there is no confident call for the D gene. The sequences come from PBMCs, either bulk or a sorted T-cell subset (CD4+, CD8+, memory, or dextramer-sorted; not recorded which), collected 45 days after the yellow fever booster vaccination. The sequence in DNA is TGCAGCGTTGGACAAGAGTTAAATTCACCCCTCCACTTT. This encodes CSVGQELNSPLHF.